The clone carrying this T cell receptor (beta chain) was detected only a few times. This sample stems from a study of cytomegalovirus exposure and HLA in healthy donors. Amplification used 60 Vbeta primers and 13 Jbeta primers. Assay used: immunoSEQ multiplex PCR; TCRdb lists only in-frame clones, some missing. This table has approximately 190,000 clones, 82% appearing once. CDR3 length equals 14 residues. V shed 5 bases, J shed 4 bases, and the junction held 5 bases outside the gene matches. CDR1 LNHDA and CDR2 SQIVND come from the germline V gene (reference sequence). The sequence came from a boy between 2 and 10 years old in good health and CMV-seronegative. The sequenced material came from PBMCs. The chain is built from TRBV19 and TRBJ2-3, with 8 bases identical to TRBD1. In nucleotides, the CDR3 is TGTGCCAGTAGTCCCATCAGGGGGCCAGATACGCAGTATTTT. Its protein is CASSPIRGPDTQYF.